A single sample is the source of the 16 T cell receptor beta chains below, sequenced in a study of blood T cell repertoires in COVID-19. The method was immunoSEQ multiplex PCR; TCRdb's version includes in-frame clones alone and lacks a portion of them. The data show under 250,000 clones, roughly nine tenths seen once. The sample was peripheral blood. The origin of the receptors is a man younger than 35 with active or convalescent COVID-19.

This clone has a single count. The chain couples TRBV5-8 to TRBJ1-5, with D possibly matching TRBD1 (6 bases). CDR1 and CDR2 (germline): SGHTS, YDEGEE. The length of the CDR3 is 16 residues. V lost 2 bases, J lost 3 bases, and 15 bases lay in between. In DNA form, the CDR3 reads TGTGCCAGCAGCTTCTTATTAGGGGACAACAATCAGCCCCAGCATTTT. As protein: CASSFLLGDNNQPQHF.

This chain joins TRBV5-1 and TRBJ1-6, with D possibly TRBD1 on 5 matching bases. The CDR3 has 15 amino acids. From germline, CDR1 is SGHRS and CDR2 YFSETQ. V was clipped by 0 bases and J by 7 bases, with 11 bases between them. The CDR3 region is CASSLAQGANSPLHF. Written as DNA, the CDR3 is TGCGCCAGCAGCTTGGCCCAAGGGGCGAATTCACCCCTCCACTTT. The full variable domain, with the rest looked up from reference TRBV5-1 and TRBJ1-6, is KAGVTQTPRYLIKTRGQQVTLSCSPISGHRSVSWYQQTPGQGLQFLFEYFSETQRNKGNFPGRFSGRQFSNSRSEMNVSTLELGDSALYLCASSLAQGANSPLHFGNGTRLTVT.

The chain has TRBV6-6 and TRBJ2-7; D is uncertain. The germline CDR1 and CDR2 sequences are MNHNY and SVGAGI (reference sequence). This CDR3 has 14 residues. Trimming shortened V by 4 bases and J by 4 bases, and 14 bases separated the two germline ends. In DNA, the CDR3 is TGTGCCAGCAGTTTAACAGTAGAAGAATACGAGCAGTACTTC. It specifies CASSLTVEEYEQYF.

The V and J genes are TRBV10-3 and TRBJ2-1; D is unclear. The germline V and J ends were trimmed by 0 bases and 13 bases, with 10 bases remaining between them. Germline CDR1 ENHRY, CDR2 SYGVKD. CDR3 length: 12 residues. The CDR3 DNA reads as TGTGCCATCAGTGAGTCGTTGGTAGTTCAGTTCTTC. The encoded protein is CAISESLVVQFF.

This chain links TRBV27 with TRBJ1-4, with D perhaps matching TRBD1 (6 bases). There are 16 residues in the CDR3. Germline V lookup: CDR1 MNHEY, CDR2 SMNVEV (reference sequence). Trimming pared 3 bases from V and 1 base from J, leaving 12 bases between. This CDR3 is CASSFDTRGTNEKLFF. The CDR3 DNA sequence: TGTGCCAGCAGTTTTGACACCAGGGGAACTAATGAAAAACTGTTTTTT.

V and J are TRBV6-5 and TRBJ1-1; possible D gene TRBD1, 5 bases. Germline lookup yields CDR1 MNHEY and CDR2 SVGAGI. Trimming took off 0 bases at V and 2 bases at J, with 10 bases between the two ends. The CDR3 runs to 15 residues. The CDR3 DNA reads TGTGCCAGCAGTTACTCCTGGACACTTAACACTGAAGCTTTCTTT. Amino acids: CASSYSWTLNTEAFF.

This clone has more than one count but fewer than ten. The gene calls are TRBV4-3 and TRBJ2-5; 10 positions match TRBD2. CDR1 is LGHNA and CDR2 is YSLEER in the germline V gene. The CDR3 is 18 amino acids. Trimming removed 1 base from V and 5 bases from J; junction bases left unmatched: 13. The CDR3: CASSQGRTSGLLGETQYF. Here the CDR3 DNA reads TGCGCCAGCAGCCAAGGACGGACTAGCGGCCTCCTTGGGGAGACCCAGTACTTC.

A single count supports this clone. A read error may produce the germline difference seen at one junction end. V and J are TRBV28 and TRBJ2-7; 7 nucleotides line up with TRBD2. Germline CDR1 and CDR2: MDHEN and SYDVKM. The CDR3 spans 16 residues. The CDR3 bases are TGTGCCAGCAGTTCACCCGGGGCGGGAGCCTCCTACAAGCAGTACTTC. It specifies CASSSPGAGASYKQYF.

This CDR3 reads CASSFERGTYEQYF. The CDR3 region has the DNA TGTGCCAGCAGTTTCGAGCGGGGTACCTACGAGCAGTACTTC. The chain employs TRBV11-2 and TRBJ2-7, with TRBD2 matching 7 bases. This CDR3 comprises 14 residues. Germline-derived CDR1 and CDR2 are SGHAT and FQNNGV. Trimming cost V 6 bases and J 2 bases; bases outside gene matches: 7.

This sequence joins TRBV5-1 and TRBJ2-1; D is uncertain. In germline, CDR1 is SGHRS, CDR2 YFSETQ. The CDR3 has 13 residues. The V and J ends lost 1 base and 4 bases respectively, with 6 bases between them. Here the CDR3 DNA reads TGCGCCAGCAGCTTGTTCCAGTACAATGAGCAGTTCTTC. It yields the protein CASSLFQYNEQFF.

The rearrangement joins TRBV11-2 to TRBJ2-1, with 14 bases identical to TRBD2. There are 15 residues in the CDR3. The germline CDR1 and CDR2 sequences are SGHAT and FQNNGV. V lost 5 bases and J lost 6; bases outside the gene matches: 3. The CDR3 DNA sequence: TGTGCCAGCAGCCTCGGGACTAGCGGGAGCAATGAGCAGTTCTTC. This encodes CASSLGTSGSNEQFF.

In DNA form, the CDR3 reads TGTGCCAGCAGCCAAGTGTCAGGACAGGGAGGCAGCTATGGCTACACCTTC. It encodes CASSQVSGQGGSYGYTF. The genes are TRBV14 and TRBJ1-2, with 8 positions matching TRBD1. The V segment lost 1 base and the J segment 4 bases; nucleotides outside the gene matches: 11. CDR1 is SGHDN, CDR2 FVKESK, per germline. The length of the CDR3 is 17 residues.

The J gene is TRBJ1-2, the V gene TRBV27; a possible D gene is TRBD1 (5 bases). With 6 bases removed from V and 4 bases from J, the gap between germline ends came to 15 bases. In germline, CDR1 is MNHEY, CDR2 SMNVEV (reference sequence). The CDR3 has 14 residues. The chain's CDR3 is CASRETAFRYGYTF. CDR3 nucleotide sequence: TGTGCCAGCAGGGAGACAGCCTTTCGCTATGGCTACACCTTC.

This clone was counted a few times. The chain has TRBV2 and TRBJ1-3; a weak D match, TRBD1 (5 bases). The germline V gene has CDR1 SNHLY and CDR2 FYNNEI. V lost 6 bases and J lost 0, with 27 bases in between. The CDR3 runs to 20 residues. This chain's CDR3 is CASRSLQDKGSELSGNTIYF. As DNA, the CDR3 is TGTGCCAGCAGAAGTCTTCAGGACAAGGGCTCAGAGCTCTCTGGAAACACCATATATTTT.

The V call is TRBV20-1, the J call TRBJ1-2; D gene ambiguous. The CDR3 spans 13 residues. Germline values: CDR1 DFQATT, CDR2 SNEGSKA (reference sequence). V dropped 3 bases and J dropped 1 base, with 9 bases sitting between them. The CDR3 region is CSASIVINYGYTF. The CDR3 DNA reads TGCAGTGCTAGTATAGTCATTAACTATGGCTACACCTTC.

V and J are TRBV28 and TRBJ2-1; tentatively, D is TRBD1 (6 bases). Looked up from germline, CDR1 is MDHEN and CDR2 is SYDVKM. V lost 4 bases, J lost 6 bases, and 13 bases lay in between. The CDR3 consists of 14 residues. The CDR3 spells CASSSPDSFNEQFF. The CDR3 DNA sequence: TGTGCCAGCAGTTCGCCGGACAGCTTCAATGAGCAGTTCTTC.